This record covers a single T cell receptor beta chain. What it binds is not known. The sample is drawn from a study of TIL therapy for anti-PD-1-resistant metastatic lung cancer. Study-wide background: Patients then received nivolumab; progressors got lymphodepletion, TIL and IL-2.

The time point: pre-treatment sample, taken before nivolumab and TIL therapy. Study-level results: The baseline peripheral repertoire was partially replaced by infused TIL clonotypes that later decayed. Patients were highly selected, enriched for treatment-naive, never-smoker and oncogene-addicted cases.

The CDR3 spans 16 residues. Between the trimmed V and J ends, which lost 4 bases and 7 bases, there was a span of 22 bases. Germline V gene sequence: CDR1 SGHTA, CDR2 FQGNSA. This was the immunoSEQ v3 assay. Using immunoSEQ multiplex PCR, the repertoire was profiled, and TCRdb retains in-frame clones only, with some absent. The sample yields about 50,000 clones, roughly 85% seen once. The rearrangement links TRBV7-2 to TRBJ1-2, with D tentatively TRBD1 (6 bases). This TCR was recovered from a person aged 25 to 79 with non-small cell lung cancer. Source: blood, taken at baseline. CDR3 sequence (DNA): TGTGCCAGCAGCTCCCCCGGGGGGGCCGCCATTGGTGGCTACACCTTC. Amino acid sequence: CASSSPGGAAIGGYTF.